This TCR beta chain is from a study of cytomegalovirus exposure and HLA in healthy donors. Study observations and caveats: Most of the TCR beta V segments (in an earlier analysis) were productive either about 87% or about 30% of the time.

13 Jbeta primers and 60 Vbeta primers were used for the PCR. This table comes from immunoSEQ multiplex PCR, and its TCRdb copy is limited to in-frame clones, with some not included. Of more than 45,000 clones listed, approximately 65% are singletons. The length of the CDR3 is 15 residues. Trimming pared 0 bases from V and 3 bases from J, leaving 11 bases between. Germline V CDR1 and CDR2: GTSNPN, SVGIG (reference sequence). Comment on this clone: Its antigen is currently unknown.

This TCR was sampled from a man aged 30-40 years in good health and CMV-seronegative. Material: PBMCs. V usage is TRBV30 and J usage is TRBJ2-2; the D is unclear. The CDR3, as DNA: TGTGCCTGGAGTGTACTATCGGTGGACACCGGGGAGCTGTTTTTT. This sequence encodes CAWSVLSVDTGELFF.